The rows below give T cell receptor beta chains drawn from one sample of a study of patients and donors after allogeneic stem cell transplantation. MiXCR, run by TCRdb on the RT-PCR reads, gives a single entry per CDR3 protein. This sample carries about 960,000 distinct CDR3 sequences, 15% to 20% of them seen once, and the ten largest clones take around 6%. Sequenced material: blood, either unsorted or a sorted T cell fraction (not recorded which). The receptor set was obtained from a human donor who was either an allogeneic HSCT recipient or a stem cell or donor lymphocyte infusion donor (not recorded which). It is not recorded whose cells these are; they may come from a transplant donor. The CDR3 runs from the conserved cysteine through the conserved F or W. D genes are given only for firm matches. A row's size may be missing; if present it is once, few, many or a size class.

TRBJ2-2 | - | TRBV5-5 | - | CASRPDPTGELFF | TGTGCCAGCAGACCCGATCCGACCGGGGAGCTGTTTTTT
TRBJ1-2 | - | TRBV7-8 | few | CASSLTLPGIVGYTF | TGTGCCAGCAGCCTAACCCTCCCGGGGATAGTCGGCTACACCTTC
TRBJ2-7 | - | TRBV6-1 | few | CASSRGTDRAYEQYF | TGTGCCAGCAGTCGGGGGACAGACAGGGCCTACGAGCAGTACTTC
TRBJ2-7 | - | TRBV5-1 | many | CASSASPGSYEQYF | TGCGCCAGCAGCGCCTCCCCAGGGTCCTACGAGCAGTACTTC
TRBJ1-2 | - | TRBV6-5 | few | CASSTGPFHTF | TGTGCCAGCAGTACCGGACCGTTCCACACCTTC
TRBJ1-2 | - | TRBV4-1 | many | CASSQDRGDGYTF | TGCGCCAGCAGCCAAGATCGGGGGGACGGCTACACCTTC
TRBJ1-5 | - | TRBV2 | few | CASSESKGENQPQHF | TGTGCCAGCAGTGAAAGTAAAGGAGAAAATCAGCCCCAGCATTTT
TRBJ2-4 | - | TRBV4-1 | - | CASSQDSVGQLAKNIQYF | TGCGCCAGCAGCCAAGATTCAGTGGGGCAGTTAGCCAAAAACATTCAGTACTTC
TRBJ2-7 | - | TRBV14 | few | CASSPTAGARYEQYF | TGTGCCAGCAGCCCTACGGCGGGGGCACGGTACGAGCAGTACTTC
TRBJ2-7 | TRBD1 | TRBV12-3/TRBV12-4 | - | CASSWGQILSYEQYF | TGTGCCAGCAGTTGGGGACAGATTCTTTCCTACGAGCAGTACTTC
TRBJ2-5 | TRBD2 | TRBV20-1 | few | CSARERTSGTETQYF | TGCAGTGCTAGAGAACGGACTAGCGGGACAGAGACCCAGTACTTC
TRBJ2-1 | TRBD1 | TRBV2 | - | CASRPRDRTNNEQFF | TGTGCCAGCAGACCCCGGGACAGGACCAACAATGAGCAGTTCTTC
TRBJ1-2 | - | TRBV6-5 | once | CASSYSGGTGYGYTF | TGTGCCAGCAGTTACTCTGGGGGGACGGGCTATGGCTACACCTTC
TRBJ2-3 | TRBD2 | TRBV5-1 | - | CASSLIAGGNTDTQYF | TGCGCCAGCAGCTTAATAGCGGGGGGGAACACAGATACGCAGTATTTT
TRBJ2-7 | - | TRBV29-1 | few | CSVQESSYEQYF | TGCAGCGTTCAGGAGTCCTCCTACGAGCAGTACTTC
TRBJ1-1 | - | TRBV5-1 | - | CASSLGARATEAFF | TGCGCCAGCAGCTTGGGAGCCAGGGCCACTGAAGCTTTCTTT
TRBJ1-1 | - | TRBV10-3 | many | CAISESGTPWTEAFF | TGTGCCATCAGTGAGTCGGGGACGCCTTGGACTGAAGCTTTCTTT
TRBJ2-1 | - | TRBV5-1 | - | CASSEQSGSSYNEQFF | TGCGCCAGCAGCGAGCAGAGCGGTTCCTCCTACAATGAGCAGTTCTTC
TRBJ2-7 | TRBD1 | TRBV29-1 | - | CSVQGRGRFEQYF | TGCAGCGTTCAGGGCAGGGGGCGCTTCGAGCAGTACTTC
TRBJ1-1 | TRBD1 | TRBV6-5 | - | CASSSRTGLGGANTEAFF | TGTGCCAGCAGTTCCCGGACAGGGTTGGGAGGGGCGAACACTGAAGCTTTCTTT
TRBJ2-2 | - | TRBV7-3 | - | CASSPTSRNTGELFF | TGTGCCAGCAGTCCTACTAGCCGGAACACCGGGGAGCTGTTTTTT
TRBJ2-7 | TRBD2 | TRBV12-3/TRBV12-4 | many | CASRPSGRVYEQYF | TGTGCCAGCAGGCCGAGCGGGAGGGTCTACGAGCAGTACTTC
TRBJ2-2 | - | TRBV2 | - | CASVRGENTGELFF | TGTGCCAGCGTCCGGGGAGAAAACACCGGGGAGCTGTTTTTT
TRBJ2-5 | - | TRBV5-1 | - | CASSSQGFGETQYF | TGCGCCAGCAGCTCACAGGGTTTTGGGGAGACCCAGTACTTC
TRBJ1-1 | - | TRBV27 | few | CASSLHRVAEAFF | TGTGCCAGCAGTTTACACAGGGTGGCTGAAGCTTTCTTT
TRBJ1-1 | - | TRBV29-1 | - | CSVEDFEPQGNTEAFF | TGCAGCGTTGAAGATTTTGAGCCTCAGGGGAACACTGAAGCTTTCTTT
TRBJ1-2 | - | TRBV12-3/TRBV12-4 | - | CASSLATNPTASYGYTF | TGTGCCAGCAGTTTAGCCACAAATCCGACAGCTTCCTATGGCTACACCTTC
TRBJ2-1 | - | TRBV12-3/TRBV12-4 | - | CASSLLSGGNEQFF | TGTGCCAGCAGTTTACTTTCCGGTGGAAATGAGCAGTTCTTC
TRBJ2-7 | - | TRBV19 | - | CASRRRDTDEQYF | TGTGCCAGTAGGCGGCGGGATACCGACGAGCAGTACTTC
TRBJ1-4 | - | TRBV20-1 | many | CSALGQVLEKLFF | TGCAGTGCTCTCGGACAAGTCCTTGAAAAACTGTTTTTT
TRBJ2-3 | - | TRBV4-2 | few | CASSQVSLSDTQYF | TGTGCCAGCAGCCAAGTAAGCCTGTCAGATACGCAGTATTTT
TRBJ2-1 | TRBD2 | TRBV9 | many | CASSAALAGAYNEQFF | TGTGCCAGCAGCGCCGCACTAGCGGGAGCCTACAATGAGCAGTTCTTC
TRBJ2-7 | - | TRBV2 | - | CASSLTRGDEQYF | TGTGCCAGCAGTTTGACCAGGGGGGACGAGCAGTACTTC